Each of the 12 T cell receptor beta chains below was sequenced from the same sample in a study of somatic mutations in cytotoxic T cells in rheumatoid arthritis. Assay: immunoSEQ multiplex PCR; the TCRdb copy retains only in-frame clones and omits some. The table shows 10,000 or so clones, with 81% occurring only once. The sample comprised CD8+ T cells sorted from blood. The receptors shown here come from a woman between 45 and 60 years old in good health.

The V gene is TRBV5-1, the J gene TRBJ2-2, with 10 bases lining up with TRBD1. The V segment lost 6 bases and the J segment 5 bases; nucleotides outside the gene matches: 4. The CDR3 contains 14 residues. Germline CDR1 reads SGHRS; CDR2 reads YFSETQ. Here the CDR3 reads CASNPGQGTGELFF. The CDR3 DNA reads as TGCGCCAGCAATCCGGGACAGGGGACCGGGGAGCTGTTTTTT.

This clone was recorded only once. This CDR3 reads CASSYSGTGYNEQFF. CDR3 sequence (DNA): TGTGCCAGCAGTTACTCGGGGACAGGGTACAATGAGCAGTTCTTC. The genes are TRBV6-5 and TRBJ2-1, with 9 nucleotides matching TRBD1. Per the germline V gene, CDR1 is MNHEY and CDR2 is SVGAGI. The CDR3 sequence is 15 residues long. J was trimmed by 4 bases and V by 0 bases; bases with no gene match: 1.

The V and J genes are TRBV21-1 and TRBJ2-3; TRBD2, the D gene given by the table, was not confirmed from the DNA. TRBV21-1 corresponds to a pseudogene. The CDR3 is 13 residues long. The CDR3, as DNA: TGTGCCAGGGGGACTAGCAGCACAGATACGCAGTATTTT. Its protein is CARGTSSTDTQYF.

The V and J genes are TRBV7-9 and TRBJ2-5; D is ambiguous. Germline loops: CDR1 SEHNR, CDR2 FQNEAQ (reference sequence). V was pared by 4 bases and J by 0 bases, with 12 bases between. This CDR3 is built from 15 residues. The CDR3 loop is CASSWAASYQETQYF. The CDR3 DNA sequence: TGTGCCAGCAGCTGGGCTGCCTCGTACCAAGAGACCCAGTACTTC. The full variable domain, with the rest looked up from reference TRBV7-9 and TRBJ2-5, is DTGVSQNPRHKITKRGQNVTFRCDPISEHNRLYWYRQTLGQGPEFLTYFQNEAQLEKSRLLSDRFSAERPKGSFSTLEIQRTEQGDSAMYLCASSWAASYQETQYFGPGTRLLVL.

The chain joins TRBV6-5 to TRBJ2-3, with D tentatively TRBD1 (6 bases). V was shortened by 5 bases and J by 6 bases, with 12 bases between the two germline ends. The CDR3 covers 13 residues. Germline-derived CDR1 and CDR2 are MNHEY and SVGAGI. The CDR3 sequence: CASSPPGVDTQYF. The CDR3 region has the DNA TGTGCCAGCAGTCCACCAGGGGTGGATACGCAGTATTTT.

The chain employs TRBV27 and TRBJ1-1; D is unclear. The CDR3 is 13 amino acids. Germline CDR1 MNHEY, CDR2 SMNVEV (reference sequence). The germline V and J ends were trimmed by 5 bases and 5 bases, with 12 bases remaining between them. CDR3 DNA sequence: TGTGCCAGCAGTCCGGTTGGTGCTACTGAAGCTTTCTTT. Its protein is CASSPVGATEAFF.

The rearrangement links TRBV7-9 to TRBJ2-1, with 7 bases matching TRBD2. The trim removed 5 bases at V and 2 bases at J, leaving 15 bases unmatched. Germline-derived CDR1 and CDR2 are SEHNR and FQNEAQ (reference sequence). This CDR3 is 18 amino acids long. The CDR3 DNA sequence: TGTGCCAGCAGCCCCGAATGGGGGGGGAGTACGACCTACAATGAGCAGTTCTTC. It codes for CASSPEWGGSTTYNEQFF.

The chain carries TRBV27 and TRBJ1-5, with D perhaps matching TRBD1 (6 bases). Germline-derived CDR1 and CDR2 are MNHEY and SMNVEV (reference sequence). The V end lost 5 bases, the J end lost 0 bases, and 8 bases lay between the germline ends. This CDR3 has 14 residues. CDR3 in amino acids: CASSLGGSNQPQHF. The CDR3 DNA reads as TGTGCCAGCAGTCTAGGGGGTAGCAATCAGCCCCAGCATTTT.

The chain employs TRBV7-8 and TRBJ2-3, with 11 bases aligning to TRBD2. The CDR3 runs to 16 residues. V shed 6 bases and J 2 bases; nucleotides not matched to a gene: 7. Germline CDR1 reads SGHVS; CDR2 reads FQNEAQ. The CDR3 nucleotides are TGTGCCAGCAGGACGGAACTAGCGGGGGTCACAGATACGCAGTATTTT. The encoded protein is CASRTELAGVTDTQYF. The complete variable domain, with remaining parts taken from reference TRBV7-8 and TRBJ2-3, reads GAGVSQSPRYKVAKRGQDVALRCDPISGHVSLFWYQQALGQGPEFLTYFQNEAQLDKSGLPSDRFFAERPEGSVSTLKIQRTQQEDSAVYLCASRTELAGVTDTQYFGPGTRLTVL.

A single count supports this clone. Sequence at one end of the junction differs from germline and may be a read error. V is TRBV28 and J is TRBJ2-1; TRBD2 matches 11 bases. This CDR3 has 16 amino acids. Germline values: CDR1 MDHEN, CDR2 SYDVKM. This chain's CDR3 is CASRLLAGGLMNEQFF. The CDR3 region has the DNA TGTGCCAGCAGGTTATTAGCGGGAGGGCTTATGAATGAGCAGTTCTTC. The full variable domain, completed using reference TRBV28 and TRBJ2-1, is DVKVTQSSRYLVKRTGEKVFLECVQDMDHENMFWYRQDPGLGLRLIYFSYDVKMKEKGDIPEGYSVSREKKERFSLILESASTNQTSMYLCASRLLAGGLMNEQFFGPGTRLTVL.

This clone was counted a single time. The V and J genes are TRBV4-3 and TRBJ1-4; 11 nucleotides match TRBD1. Germline CDR1 and CDR2: LGHNA and YSLEER. The CDR3 loop spans 18 amino acids. J was trimmed by 1 base and V by 4 bases; bases with no gene match: 8. CDR3 in DNA: TGCGCCAGCAGCCTTTGGACAGGGGGCGACGGAACTAATGAAAAACTGTTTTTT. Residues: CASSLWTGGDGTNEKLFF.

The gene calls are TRBV5-5 and TRBJ2-7, with a tentative D call TRBD1 (5 bases). The CDR3 has 14 residues. Germline CDR1 reads SGHKS; CDR2 reads YYEKEE (reference sequence). V was pared by 0 bases and J by 3 bases, with 10 bases between. The CDR3 region is CASSLVRGSYEQYF. The DNA of the CDR3 is TGTGCCAGCAGCTTGGTAAGGGGCAGCTACGAGCAGTACTTC.